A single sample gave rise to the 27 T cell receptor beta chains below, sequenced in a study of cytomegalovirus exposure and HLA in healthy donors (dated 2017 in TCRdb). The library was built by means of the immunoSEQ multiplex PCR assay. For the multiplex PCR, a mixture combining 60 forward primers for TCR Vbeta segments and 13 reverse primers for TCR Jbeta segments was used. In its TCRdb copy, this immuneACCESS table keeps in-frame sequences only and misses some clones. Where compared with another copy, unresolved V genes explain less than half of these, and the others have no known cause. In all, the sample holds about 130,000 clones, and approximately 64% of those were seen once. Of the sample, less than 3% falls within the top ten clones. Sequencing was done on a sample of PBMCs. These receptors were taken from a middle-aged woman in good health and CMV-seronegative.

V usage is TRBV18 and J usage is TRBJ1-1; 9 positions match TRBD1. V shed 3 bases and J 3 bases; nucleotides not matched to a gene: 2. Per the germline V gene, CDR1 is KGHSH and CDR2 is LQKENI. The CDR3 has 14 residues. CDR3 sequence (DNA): TGTGCCAGCTCACCGACAGGGGGTGACACTGAAGCTTTCTTT. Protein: CASSPTGGDTEAFF.

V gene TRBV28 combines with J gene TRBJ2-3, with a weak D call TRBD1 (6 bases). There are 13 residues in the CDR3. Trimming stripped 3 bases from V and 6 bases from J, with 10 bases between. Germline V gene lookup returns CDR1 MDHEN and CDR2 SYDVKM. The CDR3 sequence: CASSFTGYDTQYF. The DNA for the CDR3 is TGTGCCAGCAGTTTCACAGGGTACGATACGCAGTATTTT. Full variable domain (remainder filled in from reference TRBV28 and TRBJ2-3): DVKVTQSSRYLVKRTGEKVFLECVQDMDHENMFWYRQDPGLGLRLIYFSYDVKMKEKGDIPEGYSVSREKKERFSLILESASTNQTSMYLCASSFTGYDTQYFGPGTRLTVL.

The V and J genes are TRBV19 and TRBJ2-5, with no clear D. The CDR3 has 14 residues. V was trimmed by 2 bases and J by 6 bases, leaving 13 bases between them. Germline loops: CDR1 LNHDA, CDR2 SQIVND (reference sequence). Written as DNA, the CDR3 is TGTGCCAGTAGTATACCGGCAGACTTTCAGACCCAGTACTTC. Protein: CASSIPADFQTQYF.

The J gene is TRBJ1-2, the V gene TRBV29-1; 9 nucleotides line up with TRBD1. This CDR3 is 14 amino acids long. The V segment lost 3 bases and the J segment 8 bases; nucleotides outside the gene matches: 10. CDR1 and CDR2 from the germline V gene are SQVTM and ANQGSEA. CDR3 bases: TGCAGCGTTGATGCCCCGGGACAGGGTAGGGGCTACACCTTC. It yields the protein CSVDAPGQGRGYTF.

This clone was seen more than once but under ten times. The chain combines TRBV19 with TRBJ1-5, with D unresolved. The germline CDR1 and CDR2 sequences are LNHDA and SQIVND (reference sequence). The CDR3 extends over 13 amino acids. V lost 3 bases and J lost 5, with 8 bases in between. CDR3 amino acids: CASSILLDQPQHF. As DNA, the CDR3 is TGTGCCAGTAGTATTCTCCTCGATCAGCCCCAGCATTTT.

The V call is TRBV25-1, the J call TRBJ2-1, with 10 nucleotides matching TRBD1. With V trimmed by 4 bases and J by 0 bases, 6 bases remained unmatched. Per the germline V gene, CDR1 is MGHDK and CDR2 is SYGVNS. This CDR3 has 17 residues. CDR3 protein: CASSAPDRGSSYNEQFF. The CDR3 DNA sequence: TGTGCCAGCAGTGCGCCGGACAGGGGGAGCTCCTACAATGAGCAGTTCTTC.

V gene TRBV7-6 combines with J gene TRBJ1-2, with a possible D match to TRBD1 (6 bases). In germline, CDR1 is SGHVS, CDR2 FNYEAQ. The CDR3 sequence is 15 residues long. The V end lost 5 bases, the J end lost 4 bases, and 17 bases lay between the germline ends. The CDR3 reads CASSPGAGAGYGYTF. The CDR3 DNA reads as TGTGCCAGCAGCCCAGGGGCGGGGGCCGGCTATGGCTACACCTTC.

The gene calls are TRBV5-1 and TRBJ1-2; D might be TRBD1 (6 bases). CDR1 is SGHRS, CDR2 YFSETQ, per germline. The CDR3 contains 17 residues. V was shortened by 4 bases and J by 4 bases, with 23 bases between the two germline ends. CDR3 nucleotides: TGCGCCAGCAGCGGAAGGGACGGGCCTGTGGGGGCCTATGGCTACACCTTC. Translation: CASSGRDGPVGAYGYTF.

The CDR3 here is CACRTDDQPQHF. In nucleotides, the CDR3 is TGTGCCTGCCGGACAGACGATCAGCCCCAGCATTTT. The chain has TRBV7-9 and TRBJ1-5; perhaps TRBD1 as D (6 bases). V lost 11 bases to trimming and J lost 5 bases, with 13 bases between them. The CDR3 is 12 residues long. Germline V lookup: CDR1 SEHNR, CDR2 FQNEAQ (reference sequence).

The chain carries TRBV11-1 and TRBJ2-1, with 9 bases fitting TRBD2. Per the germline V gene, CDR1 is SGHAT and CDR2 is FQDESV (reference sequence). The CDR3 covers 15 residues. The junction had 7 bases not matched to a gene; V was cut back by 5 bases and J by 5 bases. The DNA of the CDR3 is TGTGCCAGCAGCGTGCGGGGGGGCCTCGACAATGAGCAGTTCTTC. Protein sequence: CASSVRGGLDNEQFF.

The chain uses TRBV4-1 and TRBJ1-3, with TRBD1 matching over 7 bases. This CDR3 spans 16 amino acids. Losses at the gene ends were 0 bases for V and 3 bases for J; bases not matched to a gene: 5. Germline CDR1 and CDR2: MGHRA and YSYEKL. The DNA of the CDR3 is TGCGCCAGCAGCCAAGAGAGGACAGGTCATGGAAACACCATATATTTT. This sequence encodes CASSQERTGHGNTIYF.

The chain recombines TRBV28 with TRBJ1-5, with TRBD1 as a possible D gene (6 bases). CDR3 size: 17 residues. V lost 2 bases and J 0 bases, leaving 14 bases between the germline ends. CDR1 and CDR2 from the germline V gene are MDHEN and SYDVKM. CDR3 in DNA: TGTGCCAGCAGTTTAAGTCCGACAGGTTATAGCAATCAGCCCCAGCATTTT. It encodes CASSLSPTGYSNQPQHF.

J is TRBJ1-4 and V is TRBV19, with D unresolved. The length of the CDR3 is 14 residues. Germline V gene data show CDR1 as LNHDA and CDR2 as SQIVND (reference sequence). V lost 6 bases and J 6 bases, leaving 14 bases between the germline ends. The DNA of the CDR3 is TGTGCCAGTAGGGAGGGAGTGTTACATGAAAAACTGTTTTTT. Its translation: CASREGVLHEKLFF.

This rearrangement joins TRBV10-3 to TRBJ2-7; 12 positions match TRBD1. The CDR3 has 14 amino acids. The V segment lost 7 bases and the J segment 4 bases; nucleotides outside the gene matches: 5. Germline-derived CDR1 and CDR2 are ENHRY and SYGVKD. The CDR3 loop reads CAITPGQGAYEQYF. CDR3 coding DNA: TGTGCCATCACCCCGGGACAGGGGGCGTACGAGCAGTACTTC.

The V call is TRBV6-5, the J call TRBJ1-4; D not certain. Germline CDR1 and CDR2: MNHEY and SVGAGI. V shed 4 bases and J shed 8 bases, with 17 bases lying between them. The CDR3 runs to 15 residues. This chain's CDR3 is CASSFTPSDTEKLFF. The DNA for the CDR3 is TGTGCCAGCAGTTTTACCCCCTCCGACACGGAAAAACTGTTTTTT.

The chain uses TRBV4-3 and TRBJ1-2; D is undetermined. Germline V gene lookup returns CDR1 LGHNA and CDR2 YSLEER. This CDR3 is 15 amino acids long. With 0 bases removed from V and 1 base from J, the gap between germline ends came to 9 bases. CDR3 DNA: TGCGCCAGCAGCCAAGATTCGGGGTTTAACTATGGCTACACCTTC. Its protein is CASSQDSGFNYGYTF.

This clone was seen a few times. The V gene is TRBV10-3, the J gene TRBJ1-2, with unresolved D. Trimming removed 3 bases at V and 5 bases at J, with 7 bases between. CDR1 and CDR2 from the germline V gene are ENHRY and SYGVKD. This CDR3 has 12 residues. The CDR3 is CAISETEYGYTF. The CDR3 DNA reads TGTGCCATCAGTGAAACAGAATATGGCTACACCTTC.

CDR3 nucleotide sequence: TGCGCCAGCAGTGAGACAGTGGGTACACAGGGGAACACTGAAGCTTTCTTT. Residues: CASSETVGTQGNTEAFF. The V gene is TRBV10-1, the J gene TRBJ1-1, with a weak D call TRBD1 (6 bases). Deletions cut 2 bases from V and 1 base from J, with 17 bases between. The CDR3 length is 17 residues. CDR1 and CDR2 from the germline V gene are WNHNN and SYGVQD (reference sequence).

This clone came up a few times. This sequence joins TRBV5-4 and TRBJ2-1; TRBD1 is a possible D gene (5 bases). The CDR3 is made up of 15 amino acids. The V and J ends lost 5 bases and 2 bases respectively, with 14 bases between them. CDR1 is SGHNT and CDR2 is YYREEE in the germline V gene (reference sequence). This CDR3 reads CASRPDTGAYNEQFF. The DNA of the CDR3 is TGTGCCAGCAGACCGGACACCGGCGCCTACAATGAGCAGTTCTTC.

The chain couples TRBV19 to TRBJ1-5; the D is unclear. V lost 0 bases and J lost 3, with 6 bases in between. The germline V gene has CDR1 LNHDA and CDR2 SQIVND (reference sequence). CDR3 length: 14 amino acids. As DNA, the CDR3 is TGTGCCAGTAGTATAGACAGCGTCAATCAGCCCCAGCATTTT. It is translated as CASSIDSVNQPQHF.

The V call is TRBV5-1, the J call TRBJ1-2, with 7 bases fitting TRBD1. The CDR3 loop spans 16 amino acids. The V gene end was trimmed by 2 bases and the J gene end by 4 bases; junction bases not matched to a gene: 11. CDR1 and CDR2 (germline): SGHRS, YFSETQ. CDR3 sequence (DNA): TGCGCCAGCAGCTTTATAGTAACAGGGGCCGCCTATGGCTACACCTTC. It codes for CASSFIVTGAAYGYTF.

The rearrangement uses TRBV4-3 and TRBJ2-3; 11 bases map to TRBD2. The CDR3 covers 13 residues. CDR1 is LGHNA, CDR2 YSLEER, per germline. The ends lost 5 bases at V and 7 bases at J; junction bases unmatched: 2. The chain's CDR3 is CASSGTSGNTQYF. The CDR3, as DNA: TGCGCCAGCAGCGGGACTAGCGGAAATACGCAGTATTTT.

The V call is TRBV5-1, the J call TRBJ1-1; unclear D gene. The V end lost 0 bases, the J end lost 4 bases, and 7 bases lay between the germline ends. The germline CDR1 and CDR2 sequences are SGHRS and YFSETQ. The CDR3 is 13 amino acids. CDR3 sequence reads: CASSLALGTEAFF. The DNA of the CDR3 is TGCGCCAGCAGCTTGGCACTCGGCACTGAAGCTTTCTTT.

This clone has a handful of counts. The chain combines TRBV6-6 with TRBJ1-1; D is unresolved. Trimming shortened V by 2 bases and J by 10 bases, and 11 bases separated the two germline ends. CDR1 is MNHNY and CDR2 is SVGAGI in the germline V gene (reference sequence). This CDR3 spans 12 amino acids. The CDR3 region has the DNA TGTGCCAGCAGTTACACGTCAGATGTAGCTTTCTTT. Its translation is CASSYTSDVAFF.

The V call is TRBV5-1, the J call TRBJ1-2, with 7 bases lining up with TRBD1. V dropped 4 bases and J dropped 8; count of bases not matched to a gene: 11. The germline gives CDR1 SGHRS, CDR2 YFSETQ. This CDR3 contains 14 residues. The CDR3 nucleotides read TGCGCCAGCAGCCTTGGAGAGGGGGCGGGAGGCTACACCTTC. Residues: CASSLGEGAGGYTF.

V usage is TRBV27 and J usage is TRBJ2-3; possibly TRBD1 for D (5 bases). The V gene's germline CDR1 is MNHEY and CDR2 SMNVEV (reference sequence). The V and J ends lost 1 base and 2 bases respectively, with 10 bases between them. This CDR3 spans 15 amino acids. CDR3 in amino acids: CASSLLQAYTDTQYF. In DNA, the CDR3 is TGTGCCAGCAGTTTATTACAGGCCTACACAGATACGCAGTATTTT.

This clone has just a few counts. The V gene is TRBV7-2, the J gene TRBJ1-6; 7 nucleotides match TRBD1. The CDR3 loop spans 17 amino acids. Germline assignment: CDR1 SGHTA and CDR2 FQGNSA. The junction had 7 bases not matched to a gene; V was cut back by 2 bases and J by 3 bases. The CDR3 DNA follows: TGTGCCAGCAGCTTACGGGACAGTCGAATCTATAATTCACCCCTCCACTTT. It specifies CASSLRDSRIYNSPLHF.